Described below is a single T cell receptor beta chain sequence and its context. The antigen is not known. The data derive from a study of cytomegalovirus exposure and HLA in healthy donors. This CDR3 is 16 amino acids long. The ends were cut back, 5 bases at V and 0 bases at J, with 14 bases in the middle. Germline-derived CDR1 and CDR2 are MDHEN and SYDVKM. 13 Jbeta primers and 60 Vbeta primers were used for the PCR. Some clones are missing from TCRdb's copy, which holds only in-frame ones; the method was immunoSEQ multiplex PCR. Of roughly 120,000 clones listed, just under 80% are singletons. Study results and limitations: The listing of 150 to 200 TCR beta chains classed them as cytomegalovirus-associated.

Each donor was healthy, and each was a bone marrow donor. This clonotype was obtained from a man aged 25-45 years in good health and CMV-seronegative. The genes are TRBV28 and TRBJ1-3; D not resolved. The material sequenced was PBMCs. CDR3 bases: TGTGCCAGCAGTCTTGGCGACACCTCCTCTGGAAACACCATATATTTT. Translation: CASSLGDTSSGNTIYF.